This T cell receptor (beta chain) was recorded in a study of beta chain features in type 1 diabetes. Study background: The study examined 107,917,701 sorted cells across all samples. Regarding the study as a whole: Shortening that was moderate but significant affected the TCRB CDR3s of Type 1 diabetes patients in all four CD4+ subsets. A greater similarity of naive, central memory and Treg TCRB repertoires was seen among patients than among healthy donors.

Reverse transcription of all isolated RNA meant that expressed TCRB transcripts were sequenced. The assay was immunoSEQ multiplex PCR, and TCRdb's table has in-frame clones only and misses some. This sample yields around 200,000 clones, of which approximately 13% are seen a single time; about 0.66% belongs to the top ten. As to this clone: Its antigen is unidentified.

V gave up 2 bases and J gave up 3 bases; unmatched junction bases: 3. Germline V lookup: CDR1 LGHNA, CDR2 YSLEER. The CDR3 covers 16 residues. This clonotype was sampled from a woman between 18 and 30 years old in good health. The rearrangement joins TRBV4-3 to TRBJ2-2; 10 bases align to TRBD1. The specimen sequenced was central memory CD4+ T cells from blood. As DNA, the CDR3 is TGCGCCAGCAGCCAACGTGGGACAGGGGACACCGGGGAGCTGTTTTTT. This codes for CASSQRGTGDTGELFF.